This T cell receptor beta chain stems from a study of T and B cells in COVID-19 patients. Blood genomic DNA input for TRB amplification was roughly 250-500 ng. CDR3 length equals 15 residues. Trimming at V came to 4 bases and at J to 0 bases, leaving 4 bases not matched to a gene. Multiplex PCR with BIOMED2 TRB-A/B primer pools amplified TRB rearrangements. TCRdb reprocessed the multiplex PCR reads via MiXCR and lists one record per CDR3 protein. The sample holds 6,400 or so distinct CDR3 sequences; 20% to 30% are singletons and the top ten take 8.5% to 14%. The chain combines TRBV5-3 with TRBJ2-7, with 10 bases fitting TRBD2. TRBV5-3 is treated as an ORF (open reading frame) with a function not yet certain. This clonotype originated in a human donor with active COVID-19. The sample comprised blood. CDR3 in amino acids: CARSPGTSDSYEQYF. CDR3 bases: TGTGCCAGAAGCCCGGGGACTAGCGACTCCTACGAGCAGTACTTC.